This T cell receptor beta chain was captured by sequencing in a study of T-cell reconstitution after alpha-beta-depleted transplantation in children. Findings and caveats of the study: One year after transplant, T-cell counts and diversity came mostly from newly produced T cells.

Molecular barcoding with unique molecular identifiers was used for the TCRbeta library. MiXCR, run by TCRdb on the PCR reads, gives a single entry per CDR3 protein. The sample lists roughly 70,000 distinct CDR3 sequences; 4.9% were seen once. Unmatched junction bases numbered 8, after V lost 3 bases and J lost 0 bases. The CDR3 runs to 16 residues. The germline V gene has CDR1 DFQATT and CDR2 SNEGSKA (reference sequence). This clonotype was found many times. Antigen specificity is unknown. This TCR came from a boy in the first two years of life who had a stem cell transplant for acute myeloid leukemia, so the T cells may come from the graft donor. The sequencing here drew on PBMCs, mostly from graft donor cells, taken 180 days after TCRalphabeta/CD19-depleted stem cell transplant. The chain is built from TRBV20-1 and TRBJ1-1; 9 bases are shared with TRBD1. Here the CDR3 reads CSARSGTGRVNTEAFF. The CDR3 region has the DNA TGCAGTGCTAGGAGTGGGACAGGGCGGGTGAACACTGAAGCTTTCTTT.